Listed here are 27 T cell receptor beta chains from one sample, sequenced in a study of tumor T cells in aggressive B-cell lymphoma. Clones were read by immunoSEQ multiplex PCR, and TCRdb kept only the in-frame ones, dropping some. The top ten hold 4.3% of the sample, which has roughly 10,000 clones, over 75% seen once. The sample was tumor tissue. The receptor source for this set is an adult with diffuse large B cell lymphoma.

This chain uses TRBV7-2 with TRBJ2-3, with 7 nucleotides matching TRBD2. The CDR3 has 14 residues. Germline V lookup: CDR1 SGHTA, CDR2 FQGNSA. V lost 1 base to trimming and J lost 4 bases; unmatched junction nucleotides: 2. This chain's CDR3 is CASSLGGSADTQYF. For the CDR3, the DNA is TGTGCCAGCAGCTTAGGCGGGAGTGCAGATACGCAGTATTTT.

The chain employs TRBV2 and TRBJ1-1; D not certain. From germline, CDR1 is SNHLY and CDR2 FYNNEI. This CDR3 contains 13 residues. Trimming removed 5 bases at V and 8 bases at J, with 15 bases between. In nucleotides, the CDR3 is TGTGCCAGCAGTTATGACGGGTCCCTCGAAGCTTTCTTT. It yields the protein CASSYDGSLEAFF.

This clone occurred a few times. The V and J genes are TRBV7-2 and TRBJ2-5; 8 bases map to TRBD1. Per germline, CDR1 SGHTA and CDR2 FQGNSA. The CDR3 contains 13 residues. J gave up 10 bases and V 6 bases, and 10 bases lay outside the gene matches. The CDR3 loop reads CASSPWTGMVQYF. CDR3 DNA: TGTGCCAGCAGTCCCTGGACAGGGATGGTCCAGTACTTC.

The rearrangement links TRBV6-5 to TRBJ1-1; maybe TRBD1 (6 bases). Germline assignment: CDR1 MNHEY and CDR2 SVGAGI. V lost 5 bases, J lost 0 bases, and 13 bases lay in between. The length of the CDR3 is 15 residues. For the CDR3, the DNA is TGTGCCAGCAGTCCACAGGGTAGGGTGAACACTGAAGCTTTCTTT. Protein: CASSPQGRVNTEAFF.

V gene TRBV5-4 combines with J gene TRBJ1-3; 7 bases are a match to TRBD1. The CDR3 length is 14 residues. Germline loops: CDR1 SGHNT, CDR2 YYREEE (reference sequence). Germline trimming cut 5 bases from V and 0 bases from J; bases unmatched to any gene: 2. CDR3 DNA sequence: TGTGCCAGCAGAAGGGACAGCTCTGGAAACACCATATATTTT. As protein: CASRRDSSGNTIYF.

This rearrangement joins TRBV19 to TRBJ2-5, with a weak D call TRBD2 (5 bases). Per germline, CDR1 LNHDA and CDR2 SQIVND (reference sequence). The CDR3 is 14 amino acids. With 2 bases removed from V and 3 bases from J, the gap between germline ends came to 10 bases. This CDR3 is CASSITSGKETQYF. The CDR3, as DNA: TGTGCCAGTAGTATAACGAGCGGAAAAGAGACCCAGTACTTC.

The rearrangement joins TRBV28 to TRBJ1-2; D may be TRBD1 (5 bases). There are 15 residues in the CDR3. The germline V and J ends were trimmed by 5 bases and 5 bases, with 18 bases remaining between them. Germline V gives CDR1 MDHEN, CDR2 SYDVKM. Written as DNA, the CDR3 is TGTGCCAGCAGTCCGCAGGGACTTCTAAGTTATGGCTACACCTTC. Residues: CASSPQGLLSYGYTF.

The genes are TRBV5-1 and TRBJ2-7; unclear D gene. This CDR3 region has 15 residues. Germline V CDR1 and CDR2: SGHRS, YFSETQ. The V end was cut by 0 bases, the J end by 4 bases, with 14 bases between. CDR3 region: CASSLADNRVYEQYF. As DNA, the CDR3 is TGCGCCAGCAGCTTGGCCGATAACAGAGTTTACGAGCAGTACTTC.

This clone was counted only a few times. The rearrangement links TRBV30 to TRBJ1-5; TRBD1 matches at 8 bases. V lost 6 bases, J lost 4 bases, and 5 bases stayed unmatched. Germline V CDR1 and CDR2: GTSNPN, SVGIG (reference sequence). The CDR3 has 13 residues. The CDR3 DNA follows: TGTGCCTGTAGGACAGGGACAAATCAGCCCCAGCATTTT. Translating it yields CACRTGTNQPQHF.

The V gene is TRBV19, the J gene TRBJ2-1, with D unresolved. Trimming pared 9 bases from V and 9 bases from J, leaving 24 bases between. Germline V CDR1 and CDR2: LNHDA, SQIVND (reference sequence). The CDR3 consists of 15 residues. The CDR3 reads CASNHAGISPSEQFF. CDR3 nucleotide sequence: TGTGCCAGCAACCATGCAGGAATATCACCCAGTGAGCAGTTCTTC.

The chain couples TRBV19 to TRBJ1-2; D may be TRBD1 (6 bases). The CDR3 has 14 amino acids. Trimming took 3 bases from V and 8 from J, leaving 16 bases between them. Germline CDR1 and CDR2: LNHDA and SQIVND (reference sequence). CDR3 amino acids: CASSIPTGRGGYTF. The CDR3 DNA reads as TGTGCCAGTAGTATCCCGACAGGCCGCGGCGGCTACACCTTC.

V is TRBV14 and J is TRBJ2-7; D is perhaps TRBD2 (6 bases). Germline assignment: CDR1 SGHDN and CDR2 FVKESK. The CDR3 runs 15 residues. Trimming shortened V by 1 base and J by 2 bases, and 12 bases separated the two germline ends. CDR3 sequence: CASSQATGETYEQYF. The CDR3 DNA is TGTGCCAGCAGCCAAGCTACGGGGGAGACCTACGAGCAGTACTTC. Full variable domain (remainder filled in from reference TRBV14 and TRBJ2-7): EAGVTQFPSHSVIEKGQTVTLRCDPISGHDNLYWYRRVMGKEIKFLLHFVKESKQDESGMPNNRFLAERTGGTYSTLKVQPAELEDSGVYFCASSQATGETYEQYFGPGTRLTVT.

The chain recombines TRBV28 with TRBJ2-7; 9 bases match TRBD2. Germline values: CDR1 MDHEN, CDR2 SYDVKM. The CDR3 is 15 residues long. V dropped 3 bases and J dropped 4; count of bases not matched to a gene: 7. The CDR3 coding sequence is TGTGCCAGCAGTTTCTGGCTAGCGGGAAGATACGAGCAGTACTTC. Protein: CASSFWLAGRYEQYF.

This chain links TRBV28 with TRBJ2-3; 7 nucleotides match TRBD2. Per germline, CDR1 MDHEN and CDR2 SYDVKM. J gave up 1 base and V 3 bases, and 7 bases lay outside the gene matches. This CDR3 spans 16 amino acids. CDR3 sequence (DNA): TGTGCCAGCAGTTTTAGGGCTAGCGGTCGCACAGATACGCAGTATTTT. It is translated as CASSFRASGRTDTQYF.

J is TRBJ2-1 and V is TRBV7-8; TRBD2 agrees at 7 bases. CDR3 length: 14 amino acids. The germline V gene encodes CDR1 SGHVS and CDR2 FQNEAQ. V lost 4 bases to trimming and J lost 9 bases; unmatched junction nucleotides: 9. CDR3 bases: TGTGCCAGCAGCTCCCAATCGGGAGGAGGTGAGCAGTTCTTC. Its protein product is CASSSQSGGGEQFF.

This clone was seen only a few times. V and J are TRBV4-2 and TRBJ2-3; TRBD2 aligns across 8 bases. J gave up 0 bases and V 3 bases, and 2 bases lay outside the gene matches. Germline V lookup: CDR1 LGHNA, CDR2 YNFKEQ. CDR3 length: 15 residues. In nucleotides, the CDR3 is TGTGCCAGCAGCCAGTCTAGCGGGAGCACAGATACGCAGTATTTT. It codes for CASSQSSGSTDTQYF.

The rearrangement joins TRBV7-9 to TRBJ2-5; TRBD1 matches at 8 bases. Germline values: CDR1 SEHNR, CDR2 FQNEAQ (reference sequence). The CDR3 has 15 residues. V shed 4 bases and J 2 bases; nucleotides not matched to a gene: 6. CDR3 residues: CASSSGTGLQETQYF. The CDR3 DNA follows: TGTGCCAGCAGCTCTGGGACAGGCTTGCAAGAGACCCAGTACTTC.

This chain connects TRBV14 to TRBJ2-2, with 7 bases aligning to TRBD2. From germline, CDR1 is SGHDN and CDR2 FVKESK. Trimming at V came to 6 bases and at J to 5 bases, leaving 9 bases not matched to a gene. This CDR3 region has 15 residues. For the CDR3, the DNA is TGTGCCAGCAGAAAAAGCGGGACGGGTACCGGGGAGCTGTTTTTT. Translating it yields CASRKSGTGTGELFF.

V is TRBV5-1 and J is TRBJ2-2, with D tentatively TRBD2 (5 bases). V lost 6 bases and J lost 7, with 7 bases in between. CDR3 size: 11 residues. The germline gives CDR1 SGHRS, CDR2 YFSETQ. This CDR3 reads CASTEVGELFF. DNA of the CDR3: TGCGCCAGCACGGAGGTCGGGGAGCTGTTTTTT.

This rearrangement joins TRBV7-8 to TRBJ1-5; D call uncertain. This CDR3 region has 14 residues. From germline, CDR1 is SGHVS and CDR2 FQNEAQ. Trimming cost V 5 bases and J 5 bases, with 13 bases left between them. CDR3 residues: CASSRLHMDQPQHF. The CDR3 bases are TGTGCCAGCAGCCGACTTCACATGGATCAGCCCCAGCATTTT.

The rearrangement joins TRBV5-1 to TRBJ2-3; TRBD2 might be the D (6 bases). Germline assignment: CDR1 SGHRS and CDR2 YFSETQ. There are 14 residues in the CDR3. The germline V and J ends were trimmed by 2 bases and 6 bases, with 13 bases remaining between them. CDR3 sequence (DNA): TGCGCCAGCAGCTTTGAACTAGCAGCGGATACGCAGTATTTT. This encodes CASSFELAADTQYF.

The V and J genes are TRBV29-1 and TRBJ2-7, with 13 positions matching TRBD2. V trimming: 6 bases; J trimming: 3 bases; junction bases outside the gene matches: 14. This CDR3 has 17 residues. Germline V gene data show CDR1 as SQVTM and CDR2 as ANQGSEA. The CDR3 loop reads CSVSELAGGPRFYEQYF. Written as DNA, the CDR3 is TGCAGCGTATCGGAACTAGCGGGAGGGCCTCGCTTCTACGAGCAGTACTTC.

V usage is TRBV7-2 and J usage is TRBJ1-2; possibly TRBD1 for D (5 bases). The CDR3 is 12 residues long. The V gene lost 3 bases and the J gene lost 8 bases, with 10 bases spanning the gap. From germline, CDR1 is SGHTA and CDR2 FQGNSA. CDR3 DNA sequence: TGTGCCAGCAGCTTCGGGACTGGCGGCTACACCTTC. Translating it yields CASSFGTGGYTF.

This sequence joins TRBV27 and TRBJ1-1; D call uncertain. The CDR3 is 14 residues long. The germline V and J ends were trimmed by 7 bases and 2 bases, with 14 bases remaining between them. From germline, CDR1 is MNHEY and CDR2 SMNVEV (reference sequence). CDR3: CASTSYGVNTEAFF. DNA for the CDR3: TGTGCCAGCACCTCGTACGGGGTTAACACTGAAGCTTTCTTT.

The chain is built from TRBV4-1 and TRBJ2-7, with a weak D call TRBD1 (6 bases). Per the germline V gene, CDR1 is MGHRA and CDR2 is YSYEKL. The CDR3 has 14 amino acids. Trimming pared 1 base from V and 4 bases from J, leaving 11 bases between. The DNA for the CDR3 is TGCGCCAGCAGCCAAGCTCCCAGGGGATACGAGCAGTACTTC. This sequence encodes CASSQAPRGYEQYF.

This chain joins TRBV5-6 and TRBJ1-2, with D possibly TRBD1 on 6 matching bases. CDR1 is SGHDT, CDR2 YYEEEE, per germline. This CDR3 has 15 amino acids. V lost 3 bases and J 5 bases, leaving 17 bases between the germline ends. CDR3 in amino acids: CASSSAPDSEYGYTF. CDR3 DNA sequence: TGTGCCAGCAGCTCCGCCCCGGACAGTGAGTATGGCTACACCTTC.

The V gene is TRBV19, the J gene TRBJ2-1; 7 bases map to TRBD2. Per the germline V gene, CDR1 is LNHDA and CDR2 is SQIVND (reference sequence). V gave up 10 bases and J gave up 8 bases; unmatched junction bases: 17. The CDR3 has 15 residues. The CDR3: CATKSGADSLDEQFF. The CDR3 coding sequence is TGTGCCACCAAAAGCGGGGCAGATAGTTTGGATGAGCAGTTCTTC. The full variable domain, in which reference TRBV19 and TRBJ2-1 provide the parts outside the CDR3, is DGGITQSPKYLFRKEGQNVTLSCEQNLNHDAMYWYRQDPGQGLRLIYYSQIVNDFQKGDIAEGYSVSREKKESFPLTVTSAQKNPTAFYLCATKSGADSLDEQFFGPGTRLTVL.